This entry lists 10 T cell receptor beta chains sequenced from one sample in a study of shared clonotypes between healthy human individuals. Sequencing was performed with immunoSEQ multiplex PCR; in TCRdb, only in-frame clones are kept and a portion is missing. Counted here are 2 million to 3 million clones, 90% to 95% occurring once; the ten biggest clones make up approximately 0.36%. The sample consisted of naive CD4+ T cells from PBMCs. Described subset: CD45RA+ positively selected. These receptor sequences come from a man aged 18 to 30 in good health. Some clones in this sample may be carry-over from other donors' samples.

The rearrangement links TRBV5-1 to TRBJ2-1; 7 bases match TRBD2. This CDR3 comprises 15 residues. Germline loops: CDR1 SGHRS, CDR2 YFSETQ. Trimming took 0 bases from V and 10 from J; bases not matched to a gene: 10. This chain's CDR3 is CASSLDGAGPVEQFF. The CDR3, as DNA: TGCGCCAGCAGCTTGGACGGAGCGGGGCCCGTCGAGCAGTTCTTC.

The chain joins TRBV7-6 to TRBJ2-7, with 7 bases matching TRBD1. Germline loops: CDR1 SGHVS, CDR2 FNYEAQ. The CDR3 length is 15 residues. V shed 5 bases and J 2 bases; nucleotides not matched to a gene: 9. The CDR3 nucleotides read TGTGCCAGCAGCCCGAGGGGGCAGGGGACCTACGAGCAGTACTTC. Encoded protein: CASSPRGQGTYEQYF.

The chain recombines TRBV9 with TRBJ2-7; 8 bases agree with TRBD2. After removal of 3 bases from V and 2 bases from J, the junction contained 10 bases not matched to a gene. This CDR3 has 16 residues. From germline, CDR1 is SGDLS and CDR2 YYNGEE. The CDR3 DNA follows: TGTGCCAGCAGCGCACAAGGTAGCGGGATTCCCTACGAGCAGTACTTC. Translated, it gives CASSAQGSGIPYEQYF.

V usage is TRBV20-1 and J usage is TRBJ2-7, with D hard to call. The CDR3 extends over 11 amino acids. Trimming left V 1 base short and J 6 bases short, with 7 bases between. Germline loops: CDR1 DFQATT, CDR2 SNEGSKA (reference sequence). CDR3 residues: CSARGSTEQYF. CDR3 coding DNA: TGCAGTGCTAGAGGTAGTACCGAGCAGTACTTC.

In its sample, this clone was seen once. This chain joins TRBV7-9 and TRBJ1-3; unclear D gene. The germline CDR1 and CDR2 sequences are SEHNR and FQNEAQ (reference sequence). The CDR3 extends over 16 amino acids. The V and J ends lost 5 bases and 1 base respectively, with 15 bases between them. Here the CDR3 DNA reads TGTGCCAGCAGCCCCCCCGGTTCGTGGTCTGGAAACACCATATATTTT. Amino acid sequence: CASSPPGSWSGNTIYF.

The V and J genes are TRBV11-2 and TRBJ2-2; TRBD2 agrees at 10 bases. Germline CDR1 SGHAT, CDR2 FQNNGV. The CDR3 totals 16 residues. V was clipped by 5 bases and J by 5 bases; unmatched bases: 8. In DNA form, the CDR3 reads TGTGCCAGCAGCGCAAGCGGGAGGGCCGGGACCGGGGAGCTGTTTTTT. Its protein is CASSASGRAGTGELFF.

This chain joins TRBV28 and TRBJ2-6; no clear D gene. Between the trimmed V and J ends, which lost 6 bases and 4 bases, there was a span of 16 bases. Per the germline V gene, CDR1 is MDHEN and CDR2 is SYDVKM. The CDR3 spans 16 residues. DNA for the CDR3: TGTGCCAGCAGCTCTAAAGGATGGGCCGGGGCCAACGTCCTGACTTTC. This sequence encodes CASSSKGWAGANVLTF. Based on the CDR3 plus reference TRBV28 and TRBJ2-6, the full variable domain is DVKVTQSSRYLVKRTGEKVFLECVQDMDHENMFWYRQDPGLGLRLIYFSYDVKMKEKGDIPEGYSVSREKKERFSLILESASTNQTSMYLCASSSKGWAGANVLTFGAGSRLTVL.

V gene TRBV14 combines with J gene TRBJ2-7, with 15 positions matching TRBD2. The CDR3 contains 15 residues. Germline CDR1 and CDR2: SGHDN and FVKESK. After removal of 4 bases from V and 6 bases from J, the junction contained 4 bases not matched to a gene. The CDR3 reads CASSPPGLAGGEQYF. Written as DNA, the CDR3 is TGTGCCAGCAGCCCCCCGGGACTAGCGGGAGGCGAGCAGTACTTC.

This rearrangement joins TRBV2 to TRBJ1-1; D call uncertain. The V gene's germline CDR1 is SNHLY and CDR2 FYNNEI. CDR3 length equals 13 residues. Trimming removed 10 bases from V and 0 bases from J, with 12 bases in between. This CDR3 is CATLPDVNTEAFF. CDR3 nucleotides: TGTGCCACCCTCCCGGACGTGAACACTGAAGCTTTCTTT.

This chain joins TRBV15 and TRBJ2-1; 8 positions match TRBD1. Per the germline V gene, CDR1 is LNHNV and CDR2 is YYDKDF (reference sequence). The CDR3 contains 15 residues. Losses at the gene ends were 6 bases for V and 6 bases for J; bases not matched to a gene: 10. The chain's CDR3 is CATSPGGARSNEQFF. CDR3 coding DNA: TGTGCCACCAGTCCAGGGGGCGCACGGTCCAATGAGCAGTTCTTC. The complete variable domain, with remaining parts taken from reference TRBV15 and TRBJ2-1, reads DAMVIQNPRYQVTQFGKPVTLSCSQTLNHNVMYWYQQKSSQAPKLLFHYYDKDFNNEADTPDNFQSRRPNTSFCFLDIRSPGLGDTAMYLCATSPGGARSNEQFFGPGTRLTVL.